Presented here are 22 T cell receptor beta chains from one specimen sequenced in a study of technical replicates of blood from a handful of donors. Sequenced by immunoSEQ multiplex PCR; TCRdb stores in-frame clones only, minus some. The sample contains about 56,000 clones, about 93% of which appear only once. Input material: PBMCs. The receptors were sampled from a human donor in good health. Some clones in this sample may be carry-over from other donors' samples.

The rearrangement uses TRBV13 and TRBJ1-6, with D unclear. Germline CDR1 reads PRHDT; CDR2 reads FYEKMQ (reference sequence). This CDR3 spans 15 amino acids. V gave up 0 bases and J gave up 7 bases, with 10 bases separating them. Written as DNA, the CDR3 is TGTGCCAGCAGCTTAGGTTGGGGAGCGAATTCACCCCTCCACTTT. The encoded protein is CASSLGWGANSPLHF. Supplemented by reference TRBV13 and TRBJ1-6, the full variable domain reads AAGVIQSPRHLIKEKRETATLKCYPIPRHDTVYWYQQGPGQDPQFLISFYEKMQSDKGSIPDRFSAQQFSDYHSELNMSSLELGDSALYFCASSLGWGANSPLHFGNGTRLTVT.

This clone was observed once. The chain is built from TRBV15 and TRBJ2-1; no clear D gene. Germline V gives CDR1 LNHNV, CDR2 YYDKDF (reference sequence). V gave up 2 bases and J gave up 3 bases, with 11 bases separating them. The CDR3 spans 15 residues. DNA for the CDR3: TGTGCCACCAGCAGACGATTGGCCCTCTACAATGAGCAGTTCTTC. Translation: CATSRRLALYNEQFF.

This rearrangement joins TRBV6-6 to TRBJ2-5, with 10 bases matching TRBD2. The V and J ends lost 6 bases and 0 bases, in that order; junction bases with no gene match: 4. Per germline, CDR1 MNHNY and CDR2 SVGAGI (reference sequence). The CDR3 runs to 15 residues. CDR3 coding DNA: TGTGCCAGCAGAGAGCGGGGGGGCTACCAAGAGACCCAGTACTTC. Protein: CASRERGGYQETQYF.

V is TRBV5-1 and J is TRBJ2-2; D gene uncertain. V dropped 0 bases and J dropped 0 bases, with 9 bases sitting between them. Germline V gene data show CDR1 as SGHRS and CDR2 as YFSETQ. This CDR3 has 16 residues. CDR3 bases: TGCGCCAGCAGCTTGGCCGTCGGTGCGAACACCGGGGAGCTGTTTTTT. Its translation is CASSLAVGANTGELFF.

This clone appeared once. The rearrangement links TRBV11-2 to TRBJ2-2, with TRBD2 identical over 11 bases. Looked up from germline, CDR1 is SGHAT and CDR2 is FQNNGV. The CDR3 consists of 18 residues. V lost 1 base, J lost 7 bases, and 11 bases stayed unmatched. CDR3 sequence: CASSLAPALAGGRGELFF. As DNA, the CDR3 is TGTGCCAGCAGCTTAGCACCCGCGCTAGCGGGAGGACGCGGGGAGCTGTTTTTT.

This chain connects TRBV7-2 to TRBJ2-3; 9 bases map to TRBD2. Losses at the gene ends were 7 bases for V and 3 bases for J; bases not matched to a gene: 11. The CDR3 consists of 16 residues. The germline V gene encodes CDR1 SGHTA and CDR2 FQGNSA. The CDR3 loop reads CASTRRVSGSTDTQYF. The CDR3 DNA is TGTGCCAGCACCCGGCGGGTTAGCGGGAGTACAGATACGCAGTATTTT.

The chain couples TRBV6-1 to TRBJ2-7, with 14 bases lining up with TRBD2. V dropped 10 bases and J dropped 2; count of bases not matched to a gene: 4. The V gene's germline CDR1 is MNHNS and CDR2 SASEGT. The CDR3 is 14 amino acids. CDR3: CATLTSGGAYEQYF. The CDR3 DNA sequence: TGTGCCACCCTGACTAGCGGGGGGGCCTACGAGCAGTACTTC.

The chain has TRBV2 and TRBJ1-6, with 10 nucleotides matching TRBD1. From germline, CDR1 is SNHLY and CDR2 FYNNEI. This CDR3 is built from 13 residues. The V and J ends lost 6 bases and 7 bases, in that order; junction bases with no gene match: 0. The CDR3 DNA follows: TGTGCCAGCAGGGGACAGGGGAATTCACCCCTCCACTTT. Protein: CASRGQGNSPLHF.

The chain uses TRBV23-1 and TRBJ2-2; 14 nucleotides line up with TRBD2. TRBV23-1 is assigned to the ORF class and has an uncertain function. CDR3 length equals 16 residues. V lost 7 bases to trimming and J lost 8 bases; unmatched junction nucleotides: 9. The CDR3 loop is CASTLTGLAGGGELFF. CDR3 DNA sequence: TGCGCCAGCACCCTGACTGGACTAGCGGGAGGTGGGGAGCTGTTTTTT.

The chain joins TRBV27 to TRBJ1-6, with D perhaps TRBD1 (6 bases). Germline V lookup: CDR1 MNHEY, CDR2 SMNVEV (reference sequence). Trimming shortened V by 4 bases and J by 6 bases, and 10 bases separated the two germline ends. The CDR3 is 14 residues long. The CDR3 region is CASSSDRFNSPLHF. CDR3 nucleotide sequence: TGTGCCAGCAGTTCCGACAGGTTTAATTCACCCCTCCACTTT.

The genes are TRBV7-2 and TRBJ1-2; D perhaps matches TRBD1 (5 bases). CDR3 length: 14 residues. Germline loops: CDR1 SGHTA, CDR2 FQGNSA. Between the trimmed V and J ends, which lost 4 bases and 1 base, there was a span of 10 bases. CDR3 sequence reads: CASSWQGFNYGYTF. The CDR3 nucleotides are TGTGCCAGCAGCTGGCAGGGTTTTAACTATGGCTACACCTTC.

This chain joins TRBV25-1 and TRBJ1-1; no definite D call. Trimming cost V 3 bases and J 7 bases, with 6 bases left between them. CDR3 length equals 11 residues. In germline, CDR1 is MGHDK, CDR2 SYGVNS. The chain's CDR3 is CASSDFYEAFF. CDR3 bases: TGTGCCAGCAGTGACTTCTATGAAGCTTTCTTT.

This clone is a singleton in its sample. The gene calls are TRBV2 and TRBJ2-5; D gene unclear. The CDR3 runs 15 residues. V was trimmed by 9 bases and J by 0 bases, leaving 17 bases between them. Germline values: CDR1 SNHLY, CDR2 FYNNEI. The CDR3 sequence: CASKTRNSYQETQYF. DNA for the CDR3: TGTGCCAGTAAGACCAGGAATTCGTACCAAGAGACCCAGTACTTC.

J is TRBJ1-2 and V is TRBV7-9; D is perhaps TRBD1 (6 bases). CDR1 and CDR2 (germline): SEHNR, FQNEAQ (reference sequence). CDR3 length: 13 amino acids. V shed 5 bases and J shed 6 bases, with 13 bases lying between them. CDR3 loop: CASSPSNRDGYTF. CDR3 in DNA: TGTGCCAGCAGCCCTTCAAACAGGGATGGCTACACCTTC.

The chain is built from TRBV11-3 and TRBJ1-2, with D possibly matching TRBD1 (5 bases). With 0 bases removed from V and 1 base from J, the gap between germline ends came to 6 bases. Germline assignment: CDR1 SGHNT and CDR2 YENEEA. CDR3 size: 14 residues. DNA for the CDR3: TGTGCCAGCAGCTTAGAACAGGATAACTATGGCTACACCTTC. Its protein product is CASSLEQDNYGYTF.

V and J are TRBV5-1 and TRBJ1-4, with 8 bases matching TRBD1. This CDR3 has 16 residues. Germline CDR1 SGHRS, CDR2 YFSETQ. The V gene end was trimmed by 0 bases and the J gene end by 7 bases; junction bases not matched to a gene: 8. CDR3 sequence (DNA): TGCGCCAGCAGCTTGGGGACAGGGAGGATCAGTGAAAAACTGTTTTTT. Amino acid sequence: CASSLGTGRISEKLFF. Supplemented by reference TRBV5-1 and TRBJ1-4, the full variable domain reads KAGVTQTPRYLIKTRGQQVTLSCSPISGHRSVSWYQQTPGQGLQFLFEYFSETQRNKGNFPGRFSGRQFSNSRSEMNVSTLELGDSALYLCASSLGTGRISEKLFFGSGTQLSVL.

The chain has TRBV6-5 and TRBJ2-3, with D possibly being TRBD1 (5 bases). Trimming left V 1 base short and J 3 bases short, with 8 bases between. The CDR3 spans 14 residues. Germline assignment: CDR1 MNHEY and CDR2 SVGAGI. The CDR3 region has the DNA TGTGCCAGCAGTTACTTTTCAGGGACAGATACGCAGTATTTT. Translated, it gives CASSYFSGTDTQYF.

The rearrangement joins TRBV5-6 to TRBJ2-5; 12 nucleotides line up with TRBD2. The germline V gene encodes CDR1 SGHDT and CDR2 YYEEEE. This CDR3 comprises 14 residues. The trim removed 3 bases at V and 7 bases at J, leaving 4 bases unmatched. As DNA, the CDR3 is TGTGCCAGCAGCTCGACTAGCGGGAGTGGGACCCAGTACTTC. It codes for CASSSTSGSGTQYF.

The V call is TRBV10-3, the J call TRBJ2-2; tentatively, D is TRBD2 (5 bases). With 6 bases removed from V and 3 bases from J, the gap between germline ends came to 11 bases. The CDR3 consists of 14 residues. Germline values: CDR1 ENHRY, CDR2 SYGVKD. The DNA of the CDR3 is TGTGCCATCAGGGGTGCTAGCTACACCGGGGAGCTGTTTTTT. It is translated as CAIRGASYTGELFF.

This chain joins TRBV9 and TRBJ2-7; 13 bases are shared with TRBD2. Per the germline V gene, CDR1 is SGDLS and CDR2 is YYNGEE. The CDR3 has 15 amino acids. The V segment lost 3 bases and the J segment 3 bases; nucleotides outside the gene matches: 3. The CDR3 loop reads CASSGGLAGLYEQYF. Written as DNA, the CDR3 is TGTGCCAGCAGCGGGGGACTAGCGGGGCTCTACGAGCAGTACTTC.

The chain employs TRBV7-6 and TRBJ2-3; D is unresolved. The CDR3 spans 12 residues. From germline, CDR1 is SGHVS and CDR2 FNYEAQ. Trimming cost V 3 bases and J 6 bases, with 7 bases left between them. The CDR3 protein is CASSFPGDTQYF. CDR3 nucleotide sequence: TGTGCCAGCAGCTTCCCCGGGGATACGCAGTATTTT.

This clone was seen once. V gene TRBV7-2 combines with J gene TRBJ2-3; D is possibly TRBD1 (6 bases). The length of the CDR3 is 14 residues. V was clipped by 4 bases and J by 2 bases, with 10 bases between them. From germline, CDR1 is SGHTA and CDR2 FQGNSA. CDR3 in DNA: TGTGCCAGCAGCTCGGGACATACCACAGATACGCAGTATTTT. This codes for CASSSGHTTDTQYF.